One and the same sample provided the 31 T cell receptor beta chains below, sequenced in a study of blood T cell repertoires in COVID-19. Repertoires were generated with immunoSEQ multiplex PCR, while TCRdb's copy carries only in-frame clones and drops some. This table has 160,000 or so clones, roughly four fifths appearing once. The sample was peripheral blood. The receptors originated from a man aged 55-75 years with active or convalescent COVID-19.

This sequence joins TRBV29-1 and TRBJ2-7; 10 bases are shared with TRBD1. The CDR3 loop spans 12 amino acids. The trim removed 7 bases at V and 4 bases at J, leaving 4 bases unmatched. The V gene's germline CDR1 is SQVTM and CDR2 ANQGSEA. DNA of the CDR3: TGCAGCGCCCGACAGGGGGCTTACGAGCAGTACTTC. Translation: CSARQGAYEQYF.

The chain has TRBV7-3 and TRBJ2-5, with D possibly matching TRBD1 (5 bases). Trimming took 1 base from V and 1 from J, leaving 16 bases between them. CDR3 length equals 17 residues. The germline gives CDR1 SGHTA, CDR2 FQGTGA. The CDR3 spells CASSLNGADGLQETQYF. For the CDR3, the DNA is TGTGCCAGCAGCTTAAATGGGGCCGATGGGCTCCAAGAGACCCAGTACTTC.

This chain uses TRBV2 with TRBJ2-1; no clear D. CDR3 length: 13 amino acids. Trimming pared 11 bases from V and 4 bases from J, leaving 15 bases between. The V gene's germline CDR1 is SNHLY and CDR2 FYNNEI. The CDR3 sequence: CAGSMERYNEQFF. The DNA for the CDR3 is TGTGCCGGGTCGATGGAGAGGTACAATGAGCAGTTCTTC.

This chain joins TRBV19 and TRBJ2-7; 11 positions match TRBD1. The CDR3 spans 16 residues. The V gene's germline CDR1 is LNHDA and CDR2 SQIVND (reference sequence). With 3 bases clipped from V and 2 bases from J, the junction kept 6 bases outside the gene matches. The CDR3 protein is CASSMDRGRGAYEQYF. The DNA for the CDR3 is TGTGCCAGTAGTATGGACAGGGGGCGAGGAGCCTACGAGCAGTACTTC.

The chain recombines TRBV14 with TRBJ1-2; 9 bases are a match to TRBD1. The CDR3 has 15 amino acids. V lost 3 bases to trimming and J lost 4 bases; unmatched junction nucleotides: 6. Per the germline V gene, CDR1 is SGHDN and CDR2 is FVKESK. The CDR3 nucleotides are TGTGCCAGCAGCCAGGCCGGGACAGGGATCTATGGCTACACCTTC. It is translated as CASSQAGTGIYGYTF. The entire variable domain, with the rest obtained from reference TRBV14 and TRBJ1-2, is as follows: EAGVTQFPSHSVIEKGQTVTLRCDPISGHDNLYWYRRVMGKEIKFLLHFVKESKQDESGMPNNRFLAERTGGTYSTLKVQPAELEDSGVYFCASSQAGTGIYGYTFGSGTRLTVV.

CDR3: CASSSRQGGNSPLHF. DNA of the CDR3: TGTGCCAGCAGCTCGAGACAGGGGGGAAATTCACCCCTCCACTTT. This chain uses TRBV7-9 with TRBJ1-6; 9 bases map to TRBD1. The CDR3 runs to 15 residues. V trimming: 4 bases; J trimming: 7 bases; junction bases outside the gene matches: 5. From germline, CDR1 is SEHNR and CDR2 FQNEAQ (reference sequence).

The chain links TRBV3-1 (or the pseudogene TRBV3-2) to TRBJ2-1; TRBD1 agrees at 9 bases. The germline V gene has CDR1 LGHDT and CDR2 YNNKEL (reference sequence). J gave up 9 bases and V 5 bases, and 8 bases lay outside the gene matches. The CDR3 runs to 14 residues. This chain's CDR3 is CASSTRQGGAEQFF. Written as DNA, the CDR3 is TGTGCCAGCAGCACCCGACAGGGGGGGGCTGAGCAGTTCTTC.

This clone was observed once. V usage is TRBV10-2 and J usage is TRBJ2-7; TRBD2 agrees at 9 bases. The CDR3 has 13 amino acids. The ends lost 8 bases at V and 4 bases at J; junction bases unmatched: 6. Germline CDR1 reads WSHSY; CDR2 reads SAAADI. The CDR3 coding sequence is TGCGCCAGCCTTGCGGGGGGGGGTTACGAGCAGTACTTC. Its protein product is CASLAGGGYEQYF.

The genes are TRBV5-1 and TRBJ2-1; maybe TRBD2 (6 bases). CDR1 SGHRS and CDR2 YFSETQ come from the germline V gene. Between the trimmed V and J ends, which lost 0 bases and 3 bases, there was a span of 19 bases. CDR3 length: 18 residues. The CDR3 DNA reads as TGCGCCAGCAGCTTGGGGTCGGGACTCCGACCCGGCTACAATGAGCAGTTCTTC. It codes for CASSLGSGLRPGYNEQFF.

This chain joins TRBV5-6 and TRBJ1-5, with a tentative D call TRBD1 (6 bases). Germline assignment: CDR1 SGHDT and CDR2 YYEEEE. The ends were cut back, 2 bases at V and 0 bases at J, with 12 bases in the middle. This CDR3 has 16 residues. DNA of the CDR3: TGTGCCAGCAGCTTATACAGGGCTAATAGCAATCAGCCCCAGCATTTT. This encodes CASSLYRANSNQPQHF.

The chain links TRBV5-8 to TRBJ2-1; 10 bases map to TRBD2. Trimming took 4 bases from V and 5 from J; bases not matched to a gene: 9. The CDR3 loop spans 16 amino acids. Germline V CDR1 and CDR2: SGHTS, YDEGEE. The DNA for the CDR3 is TGTGCCAGCAGCCTTCAGCGGGGGGGACGACACAATGAGCAGTTCTTC. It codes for CASSLQRGGRHNEQFF.

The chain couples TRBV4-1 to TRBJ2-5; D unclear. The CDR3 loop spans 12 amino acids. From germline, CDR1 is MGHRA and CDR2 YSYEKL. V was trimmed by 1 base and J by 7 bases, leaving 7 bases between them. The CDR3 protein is CASSQASGTQYF. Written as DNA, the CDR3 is TGCGCCAGCAGCCAAGCGTCGGGGACCCAGTACTTC.

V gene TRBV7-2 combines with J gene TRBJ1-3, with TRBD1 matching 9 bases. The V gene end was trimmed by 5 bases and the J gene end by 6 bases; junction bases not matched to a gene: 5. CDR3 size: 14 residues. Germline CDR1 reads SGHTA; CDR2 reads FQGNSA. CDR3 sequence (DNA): TGTGCCAGCAGCCCTGGGACAGGGAAAAACACCATATATTTT. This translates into CASSPGTGKNTIYF. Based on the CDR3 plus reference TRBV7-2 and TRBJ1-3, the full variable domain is GAGVSQSPSNKVTEKGKDVELRCDPISGHTALYWYRQSLGQGLEFLIYFQGNSAPDKSGLPSDRFSAERTGGSVSTLTIQRTQQEDSAVYLCASSPGTGKNTIYFGEGSWLTVV.

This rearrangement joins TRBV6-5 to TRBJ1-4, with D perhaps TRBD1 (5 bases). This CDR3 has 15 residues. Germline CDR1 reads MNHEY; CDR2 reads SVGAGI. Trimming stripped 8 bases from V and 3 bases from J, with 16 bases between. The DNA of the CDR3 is TGTGCCAGCGCTTCCTCCGCAGGGTCTAATGAAAAACTGTTTTTT. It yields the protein CASASSAGSNEKLFF.

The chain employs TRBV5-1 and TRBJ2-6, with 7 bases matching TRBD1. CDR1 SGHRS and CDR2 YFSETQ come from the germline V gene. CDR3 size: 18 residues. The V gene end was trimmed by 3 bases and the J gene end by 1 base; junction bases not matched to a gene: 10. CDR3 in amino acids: CASSSGQFFKSGANVLTF. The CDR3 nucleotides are TGCGCCAGCAGCTCGGGACAGTTTTTTAAGTCTGGGGCCAACGTCCTGACTTTC.

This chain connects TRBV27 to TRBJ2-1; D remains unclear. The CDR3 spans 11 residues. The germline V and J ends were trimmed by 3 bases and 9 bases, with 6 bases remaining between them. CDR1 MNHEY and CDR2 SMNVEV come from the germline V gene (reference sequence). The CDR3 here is CASSFLSEQFF. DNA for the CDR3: TGTGCCAGCAGTTTCCTTAGTGAGCAGTTCTTC.

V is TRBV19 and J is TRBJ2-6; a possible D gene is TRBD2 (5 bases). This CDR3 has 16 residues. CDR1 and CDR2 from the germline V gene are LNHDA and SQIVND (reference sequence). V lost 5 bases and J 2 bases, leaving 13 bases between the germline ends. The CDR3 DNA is TGTGCCAGTAGTGCTCCGTCGAGGGCTGGGGCCAACGTCCTGACTTTC. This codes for CASSAPSRAGANVLTF. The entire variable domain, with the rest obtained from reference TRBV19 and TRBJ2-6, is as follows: DGGITQSPKYLFRKEGQNVTLSCEQNLNHDAMYWYRQDPGQGLRLIYYSQIVNDFQKGDIAEGYSVSREKKESFPLTVTSAQKNPTAFYLCASSAPSRAGANVLTFGAGSRLTVL.

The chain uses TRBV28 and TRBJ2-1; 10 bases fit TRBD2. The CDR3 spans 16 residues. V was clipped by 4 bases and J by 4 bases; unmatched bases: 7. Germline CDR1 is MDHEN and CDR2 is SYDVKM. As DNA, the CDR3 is TGTGCCAGCAGTTCCCCCACTAGCGGGAATTACAATGAGCAGTTCTTC. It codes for CASSSPTSGNYNEQFF. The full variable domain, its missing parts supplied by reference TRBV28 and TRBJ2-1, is DVKVTQSSRYLVKRTGEKVFLECVQDMDHENMFWYRQDPGLGLRLIYFSYDVKMKEKGDIPEGYSVSREKKERFSLILESASTNQTSMYLCASSSPTSGNYNEQFFGPGTRLTVL.

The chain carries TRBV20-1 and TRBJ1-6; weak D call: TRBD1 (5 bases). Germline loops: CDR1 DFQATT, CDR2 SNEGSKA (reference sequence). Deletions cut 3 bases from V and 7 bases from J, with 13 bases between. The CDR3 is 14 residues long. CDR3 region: CSASGRGGNSPLHF. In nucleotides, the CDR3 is TGCAGTGCTAGTGGAAGGGGAGGAAATTCACCCCTCCACTTT.

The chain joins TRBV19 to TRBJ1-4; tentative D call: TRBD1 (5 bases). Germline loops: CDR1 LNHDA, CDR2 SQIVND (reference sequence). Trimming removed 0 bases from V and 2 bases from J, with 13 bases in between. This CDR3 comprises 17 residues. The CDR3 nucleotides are TGTGCCAGTAGTATAGAGGCCCCCGGGGGGACTAATGAAAAACTGTTTTTT. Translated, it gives CASSIEAPGGTNEKLFF.

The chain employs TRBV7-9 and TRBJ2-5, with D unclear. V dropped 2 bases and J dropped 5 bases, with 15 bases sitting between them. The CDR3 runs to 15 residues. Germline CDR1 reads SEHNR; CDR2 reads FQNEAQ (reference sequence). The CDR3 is CASSLSSAASETQYF. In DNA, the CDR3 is TGTGCCAGCAGCTTATCCTCAGCAGCGTCGGAGACCCAGTACTTC.

The CDR3 is CASTARDSRFF. In nucleotides, the CDR3 is TGTGCCAGCACCGCCCGGGACAGCCGATTCTTC. This chain links TRBV2 with TRBJ2-1, with 7 bases aligning to TRBD1. V shed 7 bases, J shed 16 bases, and the junction held 10 bases outside the gene matches. The CDR3 extends over 11 amino acids. Per the germline V gene, CDR1 is SNHLY and CDR2 is FYNNEI.

CDR3 residues: CASSDDRSHYNEQFF. As DNA, the CDR3 is TGCGCCAGCAGCGACGACAGGTCCCATTACAATGAGCAGTTCTTC. This chain uses TRBV5-1 with TRBJ2-1, with D tentatively TRBD1 (6 bases). Trimming shortened V by 4 bases and J by 4 bases, and 15 bases separated the two germline ends. Germline loops: CDR1 SGHRS, CDR2 YFSETQ. The CDR3 is made up of 15 amino acids.

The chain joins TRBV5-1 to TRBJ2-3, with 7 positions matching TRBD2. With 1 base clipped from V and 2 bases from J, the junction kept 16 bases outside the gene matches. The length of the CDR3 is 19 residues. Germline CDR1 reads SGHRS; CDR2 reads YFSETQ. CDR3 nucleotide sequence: TGCGCCAGCAGCTTGTGGGTAAAGGGCTTGCGGGACTACACAGATACGCAGTATTTT. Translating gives CASSLWVKGLRDYTDTQYF.

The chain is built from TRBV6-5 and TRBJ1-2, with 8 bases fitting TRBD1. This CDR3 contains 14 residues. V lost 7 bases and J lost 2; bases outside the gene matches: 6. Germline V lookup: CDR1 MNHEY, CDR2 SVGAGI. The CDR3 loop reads CASTRGTGNYGYTF. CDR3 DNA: TGTGCCAGCACTAGAGGGACAGGAAACTATGGCTACACCTTC.

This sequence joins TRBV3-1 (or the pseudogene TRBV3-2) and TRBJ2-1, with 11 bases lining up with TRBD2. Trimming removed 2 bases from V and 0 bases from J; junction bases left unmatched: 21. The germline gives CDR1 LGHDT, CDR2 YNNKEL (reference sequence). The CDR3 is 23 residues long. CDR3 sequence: CASSQRDLIFHQTSGSSYNEQFF. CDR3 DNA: TGTGCCAGCAGCCAACGGGACCTAATCTTTCACCAAACTAGCGGGAGCTCCTACAATGAGCAGTTCTTC.

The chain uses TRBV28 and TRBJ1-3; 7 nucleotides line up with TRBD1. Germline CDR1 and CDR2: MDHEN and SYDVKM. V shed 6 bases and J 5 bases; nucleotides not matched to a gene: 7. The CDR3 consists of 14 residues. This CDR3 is CASRTGTARNTIYF. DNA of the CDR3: TGTGCCAGCAGGACCGGGACAGCAAGAAACACCATATATTTT.

The chain's CDR3 is CASSLALAPGANVLTF. DNA for the CDR3: TGTGCCAGCAGCTTGGCGCTAGCCCCTGGGGCCAACGTCCTGACTTTC. The chain is built from TRBV5-6 and TRBJ2-6; a possible D gene is TRBD2 (5 bases). Trimming took off 0 bases at V and 2 bases at J, with 9 bases between the two ends. CDR3 size: 16 residues. Germline assignment: CDR1 SGHDT and CDR2 YYEEEE.

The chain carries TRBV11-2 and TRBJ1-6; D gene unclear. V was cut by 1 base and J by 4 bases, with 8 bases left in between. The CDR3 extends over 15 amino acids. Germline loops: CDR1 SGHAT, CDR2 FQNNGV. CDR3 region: CASSLGQLYNSPLHF. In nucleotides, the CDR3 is TGTGCCAGCAGCTTAGGGCAGTTGTATAATTCACCCCTCCACTTT.

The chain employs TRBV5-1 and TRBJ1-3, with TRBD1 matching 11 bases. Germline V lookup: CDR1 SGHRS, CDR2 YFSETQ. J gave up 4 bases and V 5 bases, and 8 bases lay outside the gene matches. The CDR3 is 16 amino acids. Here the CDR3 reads CASRSGTGGFGNTIYF. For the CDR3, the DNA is TGCGCCAGCAGGTCAGGGACAGGGGGTTTCGGAAACACCATATATTTT.

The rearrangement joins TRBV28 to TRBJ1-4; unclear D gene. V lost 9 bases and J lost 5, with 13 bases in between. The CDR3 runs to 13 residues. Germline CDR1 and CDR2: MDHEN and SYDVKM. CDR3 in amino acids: CASFKSGNEKLFF. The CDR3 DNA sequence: TGTGCCAGTTTTAAAAGCGGCAATGAAAAACTGTTTTTT.